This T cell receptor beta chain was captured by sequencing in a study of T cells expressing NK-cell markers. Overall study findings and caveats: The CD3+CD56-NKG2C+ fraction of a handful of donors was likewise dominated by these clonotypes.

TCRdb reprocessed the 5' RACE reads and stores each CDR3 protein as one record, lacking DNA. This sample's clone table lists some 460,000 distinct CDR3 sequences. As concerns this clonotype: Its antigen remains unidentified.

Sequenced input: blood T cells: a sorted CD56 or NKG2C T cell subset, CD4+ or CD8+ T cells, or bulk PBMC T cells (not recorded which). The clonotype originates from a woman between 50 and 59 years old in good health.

The CDR3 is CASSFVGGGGNEQFF. The chain recombines TRBV6-5 with TRBJ2-1; the D gene TCRdb calls, TRBD2, cannot be checked with no DNA. The CDR3 is 15 amino acids. Per germline, CDR1 MNHEY and CDR2 SVGAGI.